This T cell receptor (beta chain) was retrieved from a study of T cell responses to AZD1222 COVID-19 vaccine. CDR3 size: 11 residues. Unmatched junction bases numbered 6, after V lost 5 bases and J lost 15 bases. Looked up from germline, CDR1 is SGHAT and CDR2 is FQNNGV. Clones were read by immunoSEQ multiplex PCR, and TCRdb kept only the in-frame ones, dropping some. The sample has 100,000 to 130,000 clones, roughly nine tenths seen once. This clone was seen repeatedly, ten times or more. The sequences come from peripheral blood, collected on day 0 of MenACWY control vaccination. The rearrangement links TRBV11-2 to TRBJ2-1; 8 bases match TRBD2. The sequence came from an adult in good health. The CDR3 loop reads CASSPGRATFF. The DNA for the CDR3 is TGTGCCAGCAGCCCCGGGAGGGCGACGTTCTTC.